This note documents a single T cell receptor (beta chain) sequence. Its antigen is still unknown. This record comes from a study of shared clonotypes between healthy human individuals. Findings and limits, study-wide: Generally, estimated richness proved larger in naive subsets than it did in memory subsets. Naive CD4 clonotypes were shared across a handful of donors at approximately 5.3%.

Under the authors' procedure: Junction-only immunoSEQ data arrived without quality scores, meaning filtering differed. Method: immunoSEQ multiplex PCR; TCRdb's copy keeps in-frame clones and lacks some. V, J and clone size reflect that table, while D and trimming were determined from the DNA. This table has roughly 110,000 clones, 65% to 75% appearing once. Germline V gene data show CDR1 as SSHAT and CDR2 as FNYEAQ (reference sequence). The CDR3 contains 16 residues. Trimming took 5 bases from V and 4 from J, leaving 18 bases between them. What was sequenced was memory CD8+ T cells sorted from blood. As to subset: CD45RO+ cells pooled with CCR7-negative TemRA cells. The receptor was isolated from a woman aged 30 to 39 in good health. V usage is TRBV7-7 and J usage is TRBJ2-1; either TRBD1 or TRBD2 may fit D (6 bases each). In DNA, the CDR3 is TGTGCCAGCAGCCCTACTAGGGTAGGGGGGTACAATGAGCAGTTCTTC. Protein: CASSPTRVGGYNEQFF.